The 21 T cell receptor beta chains below were found in one sample sequenced in a study of vaccination effects on CD4 cells after COVID-19. Within the ViraFEST assay, antigen-specific CD4+ T cells underwent expansion with viral peptide pools prior to sequencing. Subsequent to a culture period of under twelve days, CD4+ T cells were isolated. Having tested negative for nucleocapsid antibodies, the vaccine recipients showed no prior SARS-CoV-2 infection. Data came from immunoSEQ multiplex PCR; TCRdb stores just in-frame clones and leaves some out. The table lists roughly 19,000 clones, over 65% of them singletons. Their antigens remain unidentified. The sample consisted of CD4+ T cells from PBMCs cultured with HCoV-NL63 spike peptides, taken before COVID-19 vaccination. These receptors all stem from a human donor who received a COVID-19 vaccine.

This clone was detected a few times. The V call is TRBV28, the J call TRBJ1-2, with 8 bases lining up with TRBD1. Germline CDR1 MDHEN, CDR2 SYDVKM. This CDR3 contains 14 residues. With 6 bases clipped from V and 12 bases from J, the junction kept 15 bases outside the gene matches. The CDR3 is CASSTGGFFFRDTF. CDR3 in DNA: TGTGCCAGCAGCACAGGGGGGTTCTTTTTTCGAGACACCTTC.

The genes are TRBV5-6 and TRBJ1-5; TRBD1 matches at 7 bases. The CDR3 is 15 amino acids. After removal of 4 bases from V and 4 bases from J, the junction contained 8 bases not matched to a gene. Germline-derived CDR1 and CDR2 are SGHDT and YYEEEE. For the CDR3, the DNA is TGTGCCAGCAGCCAGGGGACAGTAGCAAATCAGCCCCAGCATTTT. This encodes CASSQGTVANQPQHF.

The V call is TRBV18, the J call TRBJ1-3; 7 bases match TRBD1. The germline gives CDR1 KGHSH, CDR2 LQKENI. Trimming took 3 bases from V and 4 from J; bases not matched to a gene: 6. The CDR3 loop spans 15 amino acids. CDR3 region: CASSPQGGIGNTIYF. CDR3 sequence (DNA): TGTGCCAGCTCACCCCAGGGGGGTATCGGAAACACCATATATTTT. Full variable domain (outside the CDR3, taken from reference TRBV18 and TRBJ1-3): NAGVMQNPRHLVRRRGQEARLRCSPMKGHSHVYWYRQLPEEGLKFMVYLQKENIIDESGMPKERFSAEFPKEGPSILRIQQVVRGDSAAYFCASSPQGGIGNTIYFGEGSWLTVV.

The chain employs TRBV2 and TRBJ1-2, with no clear D. With 1 base removed from V and 4 bases from J, the gap between germline ends came to 10 bases. Germline V gives CDR1 SNHLY, CDR2 FYNNEI. The CDR3 is 14 amino acids. CDR3 nucleotide sequence: TGTGCCAGCAGTGAAGGATTGGGCTTCTATGGCTACACCTTC. Translating it yields CASSEGLGFYGYTF.

The genes are TRBV7-9 and TRBJ1-5; TRBD1 aligns across 9 bases. With V trimmed by 1 base and J by 0 bases, 7 bases remained unmatched. The germline CDR1 and CDR2 sequences are SEHNR and FQNEAQ (reference sequence). This CDR3 contains 18 residues. The CDR3 reads CASSLVETGGFSNQPQHF. Written as DNA, the CDR3 is TGTGCCAGCAGCTTAGTCGAGACAGGGGGGTTTAGCAATCAGCCCCAGCATTTT.

The rearrangement uses TRBV5-4 and TRBJ2-3; the match to TRBD2 covers 7 bases. The V segment lost 4 bases and the J segment 0 bases; nucleotides outside the gene matches: 8. The CDR3 totals 16 residues. In germline, CDR1 is SGHNT, CDR2 YYREEE (reference sequence). This chain's CDR3 is CASSRPGGGSTDTQYF. CDR3 nucleotide sequence: TGTGCCAGCAGCCGACCTGGGGGGGGAAGCACAGATACGCAGTATTTT.

The chain has TRBV6-5 and TRBJ2-7; D gene unclear. V shed 2 bases and J shed 1 base, with 9 bases lying between them. The CDR3 loop spans 14 amino acids. Germline CDR1 is MNHEY and CDR2 is SVGAGI. The CDR3 bases are TGTGCCAGCAGTTACCAGATCGAATCCTACGAGCAGTACTTC. It yields the protein CASSYQIESYEQYF.

V and J are TRBV14 and TRBJ2-1, with 9 bases identical to TRBD1. V shed 4 bases and J 7 bases; nucleotides not matched to a gene: 14. This CDR3 has 17 amino acids. The germline gives CDR1 SGHDN, CDR2 FVKESK. CDR3 region: CASSPLPGQGSRNEQFF. The CDR3 region has the DNA TGTGCCAGCAGCCCTTTACCGGGACAGGGATCACGGAATGAGCAGTTCTTC.

This chain links TRBV7-8 with TRBJ1-3, with a possible D match to TRBD1 (5 bases). Per germline, CDR1 SGHVS and CDR2 FQNEAQ. V lost 5 bases and J 0 bases, leaving 14 bases between the germline ends. The CDR3 contains 16 residues. The CDR3 nucleotides read TGTGCCAGCAGCACGGGACGGATAAGCTCTGGAAACACCATATATTTT. Its translation: CASSTGRISSGNTIYF.

This chain connects TRBV3-1 (or the pseudogene TRBV3-2) to TRBJ1-4, with D tentatively TRBD1 (5 bases). Germline CDR1 LGHDT, CDR2 YNNKEL (reference sequence). The CDR3 consists of 17 residues. V was cut by 5 bases and J by 7 bases, with 23 bases left in between. CDR3 sequence: CASSWQPSGARSEKLFF. The CDR3 DNA reads as TGTGCCAGCAGCTGGCAACCATCTGGGGCAAGGTCTGAAAAACTGTTTTTT.

The V call is TRBV5-1, the J call TRBJ2-1; D is ambiguous. V lost 1 base to trimming and J lost 1 base, with 12 bases between them. In germline, CDR1 is SGHRS, CDR2 YFSETQ. The CDR3 loop spans 16 amino acids. CDR3: CASSLLVESSYNEQFF. In DNA form, the CDR3 reads TGCGCCAGCAGCTTGCTTGTGGAGTCTTCCTACAATGAGCAGTTCTTC.

The rearrangement links TRBV6-4 to TRBJ1-3; 8 bases match TRBD1. V lost 3 bases, J lost 7 bases, and 5 bases stayed unmatched. Germline loops: CDR1 MRHNA, CDR2 SNTAGT. CDR3 length: 14 residues. CDR3 region: CASSEGQGANTIYF. CDR3 in DNA: TGTGCCAGCAGTGAAGGGCAGGGGGCGAACACCATATATTTT.

The chain has TRBV5-4 and TRBJ2-3, with a weak D call TRBD1 (6 bases). V was clipped by 7 bases and J by 2 bases, with 20 bases between them. This CDR3 has 16 residues. Germline V gives CDR1 SGHNT, CDR2 YYREEE (reference sequence). The DNA of the CDR3 is TGTGCCAGCTATCCTATGGGGGCCCTACCCACAGATACGCAGTATTTT. Translation gives CASYPMGALPTDTQYF.

The CDR3 region has the DNA TGTGCCAGCACTCCCTCGGATACGCAGTATTTT. It codes for CASTPSDTQYF. This chain connects TRBV2 to TRBJ2-3; D not certain. This CDR3 spans 11 amino acids. V lost 7 bases and J 6 bases, leaving 8 bases between the germline ends. Germline V gene lookup returns CDR1 SNHLY and CDR2 FYNNEI.

The gene calls are TRBV10-2 and TRBJ1-2, with D possibly TRBD1 on 5 matching bases. The CDR3 length is 14 residues. With 2 bases removed from V and 7 bases from J, the gap between germline ends came to 14 bases. Germline V gene lookup returns CDR1 WSHSY and CDR2 SAAADI. The CDR3 nucleotides read TGCGCCAGCAGTGAGACGGAGGGGTATAGTGGCTACACCTTC. Its translation: CASSETEGYSGYTF.

The CDR3 sequence is CASSSYGANEKLFF. Here the CDR3 DNA reads TGTGCCAGCAGCTCTTACGGGGCTAATGAAAAACTGTTTTTT. The rearrangement links TRBV11-2 to TRBJ1-4; no clear D. V was clipped by 4 bases and J by 3 bases, with 9 bases between them. Germline CDR1 is SGHAT and CDR2 is FQNNGV. This CDR3 is built from 14 residues.

The chain recombines TRBV29-1 with TRBJ1-3; D gene ambiguous. Germline CDR1 is SQVTM and CDR2 is ANQGSEA. The CDR3 is made up of 13 amino acids. Trimming removed 3 bases at V and 4 bases at J, with 10 bases between. The CDR3 region has the DNA TGCAGCGTTGATTCCGGGTTCGGAAACACCATATATTTT. It translates to CSVDSGFGNTIYF.

The chain uses TRBV25-1 and TRBJ2-3; D not resolved. This CDR3 is built from 15 residues. The V end was cut by 7 bases, the J end by 4 bases, with 18 bases between. In germline, CDR1 is MGHDK, CDR2 SYGVNS. The CDR3 DNA reads TGTGCCAGCAAACGGCCTAGTGGCTTCCCAGATACGCAGTATTTT. This gives the protein CASKRPSGFPDTQYF.

In this sample, this clone turned up once. The chain combines TRBV11-2 with TRBJ2-2, with D tentatively TRBD2 (6 bases). The CDR3 spans 13 residues. Trimming left V 6 bases short and J 14 bases short, with 19 bases between. Germline V gene lookup returns CDR1 SGHAT and CDR2 FQNNGV. The CDR3 loop reads CASRLGGLGALFF. The CDR3, as DNA: TGTGCCAGCAGACTGGGGGGTCTCGGGGCCCTGTTTTTT. Supplemented by reference TRBV11-2 and TRBJ2-2, the full variable domain reads EAGVAQSPRYKIIEKRQSVAFWCNPISGHATLYWYQQILGQGPKLLIQFQNNGVVDDSQLPKDRFSAERLKGVDSTLKIQPAKLEDSAVYLCASRLGGLGALFFGEGSRLTVL.

The chain links TRBV5-4 to TRBJ1-2; possible D gene TRBD1, 6 bases. Trimming left V 0 bases short and J 0 bases short, with 9 bases between. Germline lookup yields CDR1 SGHNT and CDR2 YYREEE (reference sequence). The CDR3 is made up of 15 amino acids. CDR3: CASSLGGQTNYGYTF. The CDR3 DNA reads TGTGCCAGCAGCTTGGGAGGACAGACTAACTATGGCTACACCTTC.

CDR3: CASSSGLPGSGNTIYF. DNA for the CDR3: TGCGCCAGCAGCTCTGGCCTCCCCGGCTCTGGAAACACCATATATTTT. The chain recombines TRBV5-1 with TRBJ1-3; unclear D gene. The germline V gene has CDR1 SGHRS and CDR2 YFSETQ. The V end lost 3 bases, the J end lost 0 bases, and 13 bases lay between the germline ends. CDR3 length: 16 residues.